The rows below give T cell receptor beta chains drawn from one sample of a study of somatic mutations in cytotoxic T cells in rheumatoid arthritis. Here immunoSEQ multiplex PCR was the method, and the copy in TCRdb shows in-frame clones only, minus some. The sample includes 15,000 to 20,000 clones, roughly 82% of them seen just once. Sequenced sample: CD8+ T cells sorted from blood. The receptors were sampled from an adult with rheumatoid arthritis. CDR3s include the opening cysteine and the closing phenylalanine or tryptophan. The D gene is left open where the match is weak. Clone size appears in some rows only: once, few, many, or a class for an expanded clone.

CDR3 DNA,CDR3 protein,V gene,J gene,clone size,D gene
TGTGCCAGCAGTTTAATCCAGGGTTTCACTGAAGCTTTCTTT,CASSLIQGFTEAFF,TRBV6-6,TRBJ1-1,.,.
TGTGCCAGCAGCTTAGGACAAGAGACCCAGTACTTC,CASSLGQETQYF,TRBV7-6,TRBJ2-5,.,.
TGTGCCAGCAGCTGGACACTAGCGGCCTCCTACGAGCAGTACTTC,CASSWTLAASYEQYF,TRBV5-6,TRBJ2-7,.,TRBD2
TGTGCCAGCAGCTATGACTCGTTGGGACTAGCGGGTGAGACCCAGTACTTC,CASSYDSLGLAGETQYF,TRBV5-4,TRBJ2-5,.,TRBD2
TGTGCCAGCAGTTCCTTCGCGGGGAGGAATCAGCCCCAGCATTTT,CASSSFAGRNQPQHF,TRBV27,TRBJ1-5,.,.
TGTGCCAGCAGGAAACTAGCTATGAAGAATACTAGCACAGATACGCAGTATTTT,CASRKLAMKNTSTDTQYF,TRBV27,TRBJ2-3,.,.
TGCAGTGCTATTTGGGGGGAGACCCAGTACTTC,CSAIWGETQYF,TRBV20-1,TRBJ2-5,.,.
TGTGCCACCAGCAGAGATCTCCGGCCATCCACTGAAGCTTTCTTT,CATSRDLRPSTEAFF,TRBV15,TRBJ1-1,.,.
TGTGCCAGCAGCTCCATGGACAGGGGGCTCGGAAACACCATATATTTT,CASSSMDRGLGNTIYF,TRBV7-9,TRBJ1-3,few,TRBD1
TGTGCCAGCAGTTACCGGGACAGGGGGCTTCCGGGAGGCTACACCTTC,CASSYRDRGLPGGYTF,TRBV6-5,TRBJ1-2,.,TRBD1
TGTGCCAGCAGCTTATTGATGGGGGCCTACGAGCAGTACTTC,CASSLLMGAYEQYF,TRBV7-6,TRBJ2-7,.,.
TGTGCCAGCGGACTTCAAGCGGGGGCTTCCTACAATGAGCAGTTCTTC,CASGLQAGASYNEQFF,TRBV9,TRBJ2-1,.,TRBD2
TGTGCCAGCAGCGCCGCGGGAGGGGGCCTCTACTACGAGCAGTACTTC,CASSAAGGGLYYEQYF,TRBV5-6,TRBJ2-7,once,TRBD2
TGTGCCAGCAGCCAGGGACAGGAGAACACCGGGGAGCTGTTTTTT,CASSQGQENTGELFF,TRBV4-2,TRBJ2-2,.,TRBD1
TGTGCCAGCAGTGAGGGACTAGCGGGGGGGCTGACCAAAAACATTCAGTACTTC,CASSEGLAGGLTKNIQYF,TRBV2,TRBJ2-4,.,TRBD2
TGTGCCAGCAGCTTTCCAGGGGCTGGCGACATTCAGTACTTC,CASSFPGAGDIQYF,TRBV7-9,TRBJ2-4,.,.
TGTGCCAGCTCACCACCGGGTAGCGGGTTCACAGATACGCAGTATTTT,CASSPPGSGFTDTQYF,TRBV18,TRBJ2-3,.,TRBD2
TGTGCCAGCAGTCCAGGGACAGACGCCTATGGCTACACCTTC,CASSPGTDAYGYTF,TRBV6-5,TRBJ1-2,.,TRBD1
TGTGCCAGCAGTTCGAGGACAGGGGCCTATCTGGGGGAGCAGTACTTC,CASSSRTGAYLGEQYF,TRBV27,TRBJ2-7,once,TRBD1
TGCAGCGTTGAAGGACTAGCGGGGCTAACCTCCTACGAGCAGTACTTC,CSVEGLAGLTSYEQYF,TRBV29-1,TRBJ2-7,.,TRBD2